These T cell receptor beta chains were read from a single sample in a study of post-analysis software for immune sequencing data. TCRdb analysed the PCR reads with MiXCR anew, one entry per CDR3 protein. The sample holds approximately 570,000 distinct CDR3 sequences, 44% seen once. Sequenced sample: blood. The receptors come from a girl aged 5 to 17 with multiple sclerosis. Each CDR3 is given with its conserved first and last residue. Fields, in order: V gene, clone size, D gene, J gene, CDR3 protein, CDR3 DNA. The D gene is left open where the match is weak. Some rows have no size entry. The others give once, few or many, or a class for an expanded clone.

V: TRBV6-5
size: -
D: -
J: TRBJ2-1
CDR3: CASSYDDSHNEQFF
DNA: TGTGCCAGCAGTTACGACGACAGTCACAATGAGCAGTTCTTC

V: TRBV12-3/TRBV12-4
size: few
D: TRBD2
J: TRBJ2-3
CDR3: CASTPRLTIAGASTDTQYF
DNA: TGTGCCAGCACCCCCAGACTTACTATAGCGGGGGCAAGCACAGATACGCAGTATTTT

V: TRBV28
size: -
D: -
J: TRBJ1-2
CDR3: CASNPLTVYYGYTF
DNA: TGTGCCAGCAACCCATTGACAGTTTACTATGGCTACACCTTC

V: TRBV6-1
size: few
D: -
J: TRBJ1-2
CDR3: CATGSLWEYGYTF
DNA: TGTGCCACAGGGTCTCTCTGGGAATATGGCTACACCTTC

V: TRBV6-5
size: -
D: TRBD1
J: TRBJ1-1
CDR3: CASSFGRDRGNTEAFF
DNA: TGTGCCAGCAGTTTTGGCCGGGACAGGGGAAACACTGAAGCTTTCTTT

V: TRBV28
size: -
D: -
J: TRBJ2-7
CDR3: CASSLDLRQYF
DNA: TGTGCCAGCAGTTTAGATCTCCGTCAGTACTTC

V: TRBV4-2
size: -
D: TRBD1
J: TRBJ1-2
CDR3: CASSREVGQGYGYTF
DNA: TGTGCCAGCAGCCGAGAGGTGGGACAGGGGTATGGCTACACCTTC

V: TRBV4-1
size: few
D: -
J: TRBJ1-4
CDR3: CASSRNEKLFF
DNA: TGCGCCAGCAGCCGTAATGAAAAACTGTTTTTT

V: TRBV24-1
size: -
D: -
J: TRBJ2-1
CDR3: CATSTDRLSSYNEQFF
DNA: TGTGCCACCAGCACGGACCGCCTGAGCTCCTACAATGAGCAGTTCTTC

V: TRBV12-3/TRBV12-4
size: few
D: TRBD1
J: TRBJ2-7
CDR3: CASSRQGSEQYF
DNA: TGTGCCAGCTCCAGACAGGGGTCCGAGCAGTACTTC

V: TRBV28
size: few
D: -
J: TRBJ2-1
CDR3: CASASSYNEQFF
DNA: TGTGCCAGCGCAAGCTCCTACAATGAGCAGTTCTTC

V: TRBV6-6
size: -
D: -
J: TRBJ2-7
CDR3: CASSPRGRGGRYEQYF
DNA: TGTGCCAGCAGTCCCCGAGGACGGGGTGGTCGGTACGAGCAGTACTTC

V: TRBV27
size: -
D: -
J: TRBJ1-5
CDR3: CAAGRPNQPQHF
DNA: TGTGCCGCGGGCAGACCCAATCAGCCCCAGCATTTT

V: TRBV3-1
size: -
D: -
J: TRBJ2-5
CDR3: CASSLELGDEETQYF
DNA: TGTGCCAGCAGCCTAGAGCTGGGGGATGAAGAGACCCAGTACTTC

V: TRBV29-1
size: few
D: -
J: TRBJ2-3
CDR3: CSVESAFTDTQYF
DNA: TGCAGCGTTGAATCGGCGTTCACAGATACGCAGTATTTT

V: TRBV5-1
size: many
D: -
J: TRBJ2-1
CDR3: CASSSGTGTYNEQFF
DNA: TGCGCCAGCAGCTCAGGGACGGGAACCTACAATGAGCAGTTCTTC

V: TRBV6-5
size: -
D: -
J: TRBJ2-5
CDR3: CASSYFGTETQYF
DNA: TGTGCCAGCAGTTACTTTGGTACGGAGACCCAGTACTTC

V: TRBV20-1
size: -
D: TRBD2
J: TRBJ2-7
CDR3: CSARLLAGAGYEQYF
DNA: TGCAGTGCTCGATTACTAGCGGGCGCAGGTTACGAGCAGTACTTC

V: TRBV29-1
size: few
D: TRBD1
J: TRBJ2-7
CDR3: CSVEGQGANEQYF
DNA: TGCAGCGTTGAAGGGCAGGGGGCGAACGAGCAGTACTTC

V: TRBV20-1
size: once
D: -
J: TRBJ2-1
CDR3: CSARGVVTSYNEQFF
DNA: TGCAGTGCTAGAGGGGTAGTTACCTCCTACAATGAGCAGTTCTTC

V: TRBV24-1
size: -
D: -
J: TRBJ2-1
CDR3: CATSGRGWDNEQFF
DNA: TGTGCCACCAGTGGCAGGGGTTGGGACAATGAGCAGTTCTTC

V: TRBV3-1
size: once
D: TRBD2
J: TRBJ2-3
CDR3: CASGTSGADTLYF
DNA: TGTGCCAGTGGGACTAGCGGCGCAGATACGCTGTATTTT

V: TRBV5-1
size: few
D: TRBD2
J: TRBJ2-3
CDR3: CASSSSTILAGVPDTQYF
DNA: TGCGCCAGCAGCTCTAGTACGATACTAGCGGGGGTACCCGATACGCAGTATTTT

V: TRBV4-1
size: -
D: TRBD1
J: TRBJ2-7
CDR3: CASSQRDSLYEQYF
DNA: TGCGCCAGCAGCCAACGGGACAGTCTCTACGAGCAGTACTTC

V: TRBV18
size: -
D: -
J: TRBJ2-7
CDR3: CASSPGSSSYEQYF
DNA: TGTGCCAGCTCACCGGGAAGCAGCTCCTACGAGCAGTACTTC

V: TRBV7-9
size: -
D: TRBD1
J: TRBJ1-4
CDR3: CASSWGQGANEKLFF
DNA: TGTGCCAGCAGCTGGGGACAGGGAGCTAATGAAAAACTGTTTTTT

V: TRBV27
size: -
D: -
J: TRBJ2-7
CDR3: CASSLNGEISYEQYF
DNA: TGTGCCAGCAGTTTAAATGGGGAAATCTCCTACGAGCAGTACTTC

V: TRBV12-3/TRBV12-4
size: -
D: -
J: TRBJ2-7
CDR3: CASSLDITYEQYF
DNA: TGTGCCAGCAGCCTCGACATTACCTACGAGCAGTACTTC

V: TRBV28
size: once
D: TRBD2
J: TRBJ2-7
CDR3: CASSLWGGRQISYEQYF
DNA: TGTGCCAGCAGTTTATGGGGCGGGAGACAGATCTCCTACGAGCAGTACTTC

V: TRBV6-1
size: -
D: -
J: TRBJ1-1
CDR3: CASSESPGTNTEAFF
DNA: TGTGCCAGCAGTGAATCACCGGGGACGAACACTGAAGCTTTCTTT